This is a list of T cell receptor beta chains from one sample in a study of blood T cell repertoires in COVID-19. This table comes from immunoSEQ multiplex PCR, and its TCRdb copy is limited to in-frame clones, with some not included. The top ten clones hold about 6% of a sample with about 300,000 clones, around 90% of them seen once. Sequencing used PBMCs or T cells enriched from blood (not recorded which). The receptors derive from a woman under 40 who had recovered from COVID-19. Each CDR3 is given with its conserved first and last residue. A D gene is named only where the DNA matches it firmly. Not all rows give a size; the values are once, few, many and, for expanded clones, a class.

D | J | V | size | CDR3 | DNA
TRBD2 | TRBJ2-1 | TRBV5-1 | - | CASSLVAGGHNEQFF | TGCGCCAGCAGCTTGGTTGCGGGGGGGCACAATGAGCAGTTCTTC
TRBD1 | TRBJ1-4 | TRBV2 | - | CASSEDRGNEKLFF | TGTGCCAGCAGTGAGGACAGGGGGAATGAAAAACTGTTTTTT
TRBD1 | TRBJ1-2 | TRBV18 | - | CASSPTGTGAAGYTF | TGTGCCAGCTCACCGACCGGGACAGGGGCGGCTGGCTACACCTTC
- | TRBJ1-2 | TRBV11-2 | - | CASSPGTRRYGYTF | TGTGCCAGCAGCCCAGGGACTCGGCGCTATGGCTACACCTTC
- | TRBJ1-5 | TRBV7-2 | - | CASSLGRAGNQPQHF | TGTGCCAGCAGCTTAGGGAGGGCGGGCAATCAGCCCCAGCATTTT
- | TRBJ1-1 | TRBV30 | - | CAWSRGGNTEAFF | TGTGCCTGGAGTCGTGGAGGGAATACTGAAGCTTTCTTT
- | TRBJ1-3 | TRBV19 | - | CASTREAGNTIYF | TGTGCCAGTACCCGGGAGGCTGGAAACACCATATATTTT
TRBD2 | TRBJ2-5 | TRBV4-2 | - | CASSQGRTSGGALETQYF | TGTGCCAGCAGCCAAGGGAGGACTAGCGGGGGGGCGTTGGAGACCCAGTACTTC
TRBD1 | TRBJ1-6 | TRBV7-9 | - | CASSPRTGVAFNSPLHF | TGTGCCAGCAGCCCCCGGACAGGGGTGGCCTTCAATTCACCCCTCCACTTT
TRBD1 | TRBJ1-5 | TRBV6-2/TRBV6-3 | - | CASSYFDRGLGQPQHF | TGTGCCAGCAGTTACTTCGACAGGGGGCTTGGGCAGCCCCAGCATTTT
TRBD1 | TRBJ1-3 | TRBV19 | - | CASSPPGQGRNTIYF | TGTGCCAGTAGTCCTCCGGGACAGGGACGAAACACCATATATTTT
- | TRBJ1-1 | TRBV9 | - | CASSQGRGAEAFF | TGTGCCAGCAGCCAAGGGAGGGGGGCTGAAGCTTTCTTT
TRBD1 | TRBJ1-5 | TRBV10-3 | - | CAISEPGQGGVQPQHF | TGTGCCATCAGTGAGCCGGGACAGGGGGGAGTTCAGCCCCAGCATTTT
- | TRBJ1-6 | TRBV7-8 | - | CASSLEVGDSPLHF | TGTGCCAGCAGCTTAGAGGTCGGAGATTCACCCCTCCACTTT
TRBD1 | TRBJ1-2 | TRBV10-3 | - | CAITLTGNYGYTF | TGTGCCATCACTCTGACAGGGAACTATGGCTACACCTTC
- | TRBJ1-4 | TRBV19 | - | CASSIYNEKLFF | TGTGCCAGTAGTATCTATAATGAAAAACTGTTTTTT
- | TRBJ1-2 | TRBV30 | - | CAWSAGQNYGYTF | TGTGCCTGGAGTGCAGGGCAAAACTATGGCTACACCTTC
TRBD1 | TRBJ2-7 | TRBV6-2/TRBV6-3 | - | CASSVPYRGRSSYEQYF | TGTGCCAGCAGTGTGCCCTACAGGGGGCGGAGCTCCTACGAGCAGTACTTC
- | TRBJ2-1 | TRBV27 | - | CASKTSTSYNEQFF | TGTGCCAGCAAAACCTCGACTAGTTACAATGAGCAGTTCTTC
TRBD1 | TRBJ1-2 | TRBV30 | - | CAWSVPQGAFYGYTF | TGTGCCTGGAGTGTACCGCAGGGGGCCTTCTATGGCTACACCTTC
TRBD2 | TRBJ2-3 | TRBV7-3 | once | CASSSGLAGGSDTQYF | TGTGCCAGCAGCTCAGGACTAGCGGGGGGTTCAGATACGCAGTATTTT
- | TRBJ1-2 | TRBV19 | - | CASSMEDRTYGYTF | TGTGCCAGTAGTATGGAGGACAGAACCTATGGCTACACCTTC
- | TRBJ1-2 | TRBV5-5 | - | CASRTAGFRGGKNYGYTF | TGTGCCAGCAGGACGGCCGGATTTAGGGGCGGGAAGAACTATGGCTACACCTTC
TRBD1 | TRBJ2-7 | TRBV19 | - | CASSIVSRGLREQYF | TGTGCCAGTAGTATAGTTTCCAGGGGGCTCAGGGAGCAGTACTTC
- | TRBJ2-7 | TRBV6-2/TRBV6-3 | - | CASSYIGGRYEQYF | TGTGCCAGCAGTTACATAGGCGGAAGGTACGAGCAGTACTTC
- | TRBJ1-1 | TRBV2 | - | CASSPPGANTEAFF | TGTGCCAGCAGCCCTCCAGGGGCAAACACTGAAGCTTTCTTT
TRBD1 | TRBJ1-5 | TRBV29-1 | - | CSVGTGPSNQPQHF | TGCAGCGTGGGGACAGGCCCCAGCAATCAGCCCCAGCATTTT
TRBD2 | TRBJ2-5 | TRBV4-1 | - | CASSQPFQGGGGAETQYF | TGCGCCAGCAGCCAACCATTCCAGGGAGGCGGGGGGGCAGAGACCCAGTACTTC
- | TRBJ1-4 | TRBV12-5 | - | CASGPYTGLFEKLFF | TGTGCTAGTGGCCCGTACACCGGGTTGTTTGAAAAACTGTTTTTT
- | TRBJ2-7 | TRBV27 | - | CASSLGQKYEQYF | TGTGCCAGCAGTTTAGGCCAAAAATACGAGCAGTACTTC
- | TRBJ1-1 | TRBV6-2/TRBV6-3 | - | CASSQTALNTEAFF | TGTGCCAGCAGCCAAACAGCCTTGAACACTGAAGCTTTCTTT
- | TRBJ1-6 | TRBV30 | - | CAWSVPWGGGSPLHF | TGTGCCTGGAGTGTACCGTGGGGGGGCGGTTCACCCCTCCACTTT
- | TRBJ2-2 | TRBV4-3 | - | CASSQMGQGTTGELFF | TGCGCCAGCAGCCAAATGGGGCAGGGTACCACCGGGGAGCTGTTTTTT
TRBD1 | TRBJ1-1 | TRBV19 | - | CASSTLPDRGDTEAFF | TGTGCCAGTAGTACCCTCCCGGACAGGGGCGACACTGAAGCTTTCTTT
TRBD1 | TRBJ2-5 | TRBV12-3/TRBV12-4 | - | CASRRQGQETQYF | TGTGCCAGCAGAAGACAGGGACAAGAGACCCAGTACTTC
- | TRBJ1-2 | TRBV29-1 | - | CSVVTGSGSYGYTF | TGCAGCGTTGTCACGGGGTCGGGTTCCTATGGCTACACCTTC
TRBD2 | TRBJ2-1 | TRBV30 | once | CAWSGLAGSSYNEQFF | TGTGCCTGGAGTGGACTAGCGGGAAGCTCCTACAATGAGCAGTTCTTC
- | TRBJ1-5 | TRBV27 | - | CASSLSAGQPQHF | TGTGCCAGTTCCCTTTCAGCGGGTCAGCCCCAGCATTTT
TRBD1 | TRBJ1-1 | TRBV5-1 | few | CASSRALGQGATEAFF | TGCGCCAGCAGCCGAGCACTGGGACAGGGGGCTACTGAAGCTTTCTTT
TRBD1 | TRBJ1-2 | TRBV29-1 | - | CSVEDPTGAAYGYTF | TGCAGCGTTGAAGATCCAACAGGGGCTGCGTATGGCTACACCTTC
- | TRBJ1-2 | TRBV10-3 | - | CAIGASPNYGYTF | TGTGCCATCGGTGCCTCCCCTAACTATGGCTACACCTTC
- | TRBJ1-3 | TRBV7-3 | - | CASSLNPGSGNTIYF | TGTGCCAGCAGCTTAAACCCGGGTTCTGGAAACACCATATATTTT